These T cell receptor beta chains were read from a single sample in a study of spatial heterogeneity in lung cancer. TCRdb re-derived calls from the 5' RACE reads in MiXCR, one entry per CDR3 protein. The repertoire holds some 13,000 distinct CDR3 sequences, with approximately 3.5% as singletons. The material sequenced was PBMCs, taken at surgery. These receptor sequences come from a male donor with early-stage non-small cell lung cancer. CDR3s include the opening cysteine and the closing phenylalanine or tryptophan. A D gene is named only where the DNA matches it firmly. Clone sizes are given selectively: once, few, many, or a class where the clone is expanded.

TRBV5-6	many	-	TRBJ2-5	CASSLRSGETQYF	TGTGCCAGCAGCCTGAGGTCGGGGGAGACCCAGTACTTC
TRBV7-2	many	-	TRBJ2-5	CASSLGPFGQETQYF	TGTGCCAGCAGCTTAGGACCCTTCGGGCAAGAGACCCAGTACTTC
TRBV29-1	few	-	TRBJ2-5	CSVAIGIETQYF	TGCAGCGTTGCAATAGGGATAGAGACCCAGTACTTC
TRBV5-5	many	TRBD1	TRBJ1-1	CASSTTRQGGTEAFF	TGTGCCAGCAGCACCACCCGACAGGGAGGCACTGAAGCTTTCTTT
TRBV20-1	-	TRBD1	TRBJ2-7	CSARTGTGSEQYF	TGCAGTGCTCGCACCGGGACAGGCAGCGAGCAGTACTTC
TRBV24-1	many	TRBD1	TRBJ2-2	CATSGGTGTEVGELFF	TGTGCCACCAGTGGGGGTACCGGGACAGAGGTCGGGGAGCTGTTTTTT
TRBV6-1	many	-	TRBJ2-3	CASSRSSEGADTQYF	TGTGCCAGCAGCCGCTCCTCGGAGGGGGCAGATACGCAGTATTTT
TRBV18	few	-	TRBJ2-1	CASSQRDSGYNEQFF	TGTGCCAGCTCACAGAGGGACTCAGGCTACAATGAGCAGTTCTTC
TRBV6-2/TRBV6-3	few	TRBD2	TRBJ2-5	CASSYSASGSETQYF	TGTGCCAGCAGTTACTCGGCTAGCGGGAGTGAGACCCAGTACTTC
TRBV6-2/TRBV6-3	few	-	TRBJ2-7	CASSYNRGGHRYEQYF	TGTGCCAGCAGTTACAACAGGGGAGGACATCGGTACGAGCAGTACTTC
TRBV3-1	many	-	TRBJ2-7	CASSQLGEQYF	TGTGCCAGCAGCCAATTGGGCGAGCAGTACTTC
TRBV2	many	TRBD2	TRBJ2-2	CASSLTSGRSAGELFF	TGTGCCAGCAGCCTTACTAGCGGGAGAAGTGCCGGGGAGCTGTTTTTT
TRBV11-2	many	-	TRBJ1-3	CASSLPRGGRLGNTIYF	TGTGCCAGCAGCTTACCCCGCGGGGGGCGCCTGGGAAACACCATATATTTT
TRBV5-1	many	-	TRBJ1-4	CASSLGSGITNEKLFF	TGCGCCAGCAGCTTGGGAAGCGGGATTACTAATGAAAAACTGTTTTTT
TRBV28	many	TRBD1	TRBJ1-5	CASNTGEQPQHF	TGTGCCAGCAACACAGGGGAACAGCCCCAGCATTTT
TRBV3-1	few	-	TRBJ2-1	CASSRSESSYNEQFF	TGTGCCAGCAGCCGGAGCGAGAGCTCCTACAATGAGCAGTTCTTC
TRBV10-3	-	-	TRBJ2-5	CAISVRESGFQETQYF	TGTGCCATCAGTGTAAGGGAGTCGGGATTTCAAGAGACCCAGTACTTC
TRBV3-1	few	TRBD1	TRBJ2-1	CASSQAGTGRLGEQFF	TGTGCCAGCAGCCAAGCCGGGACAGGGCGGTTGGGTGAGCAGTTCTTC
TRBV20-1	many	-	TRBJ2-7	CSARGGRQAWVRYF	TGCAGTGCTAGAGGGGGTAGGCAGGCGTGGGTTCGGTACTTC
TRBV29-1	many	-	TRBJ2-7	CSVETPTSEEQYF	TGCAGCGTTGAAACCCCAACTTCGGAGGAGCAGTACTTC
TRBV12-3/TRBV12-4	-	-	TRBJ2-5	CASIQASQETQYF	TGTGCCAGCATTCAGGCTTCCCAAGAGACCCAGTACTTC
TRBV7-3	many	-	TRBJ2-3	CASSRAGGNTDTQYF	TGTGCCAGCAGCCGGGCGGGCGGAAACACAGATACGCAGTATTTT
TRBV5-1	-	TRBD2	TRBJ2-1	CASSLSASGYNEQFF	TGCGCCAGCAGCTTGTCGGCTAGCGGATACAATGAGCAGTTCTTC
TRBV20-1	-	-	TRBJ2-5	CSARGQTETQYF	TGCAGTGCTAGGGGGCAGACTGAGACCCAGTACTTC
TRBV28	many	TRBD1	TRBJ1-4	CASSLFRGRWDSEKLFF	TGTGCCAGCAGTTTATTCCGGGGGCGTTGGGACAGCGAAAAACTGTTTTTT
TRBV5-1	many	TRBD2	TRBJ2-1	CASSLGAGVSYNEQFF	TGCGCCAGCAGCTTGGGAGCGGGAGTGTCCTACAATGAGCAGTTCTTC
TRBV6-5	many	TRBD1	TRBJ2-1	CASSSYRGFNEQFF	TGTGCCAGCAGTTCATACAGGGGCTTCAATGAGCAGTTCTTC
TRBV7-2	few	-	TRBJ2-5	CASSFQGRETQYF	TGTGCCAGCAGTTTTCAGGGGAGGGAGACCCAGTACTTC
TRBV28	few	-	TRBJ2-7	CASSLATSVEQYF	TGTGCCAGCAGTTTGGCCACGTCCGTCGAGCAGTACTTC
TRBV27	few	TRBD2	TRBJ2-5	CASSLSTSGRGYQETQYF	TGTGCCAGCAGTTTATCAACTAGCGGGAGGGGGTACCAAGAGACCCAGTACTTC
TRBV29-1	many	TRBD1	TRBJ1-1	CSVKGQGNTEAFF	TGCAGCGTGAAGGGACAGGGCAACACTGAAGCTTTCTTT
TRBV5-1	many	-	TRBJ1-1	CASSLAVREAFF	TGCGCCAGCAGCTTAGCCGTAAGGGAGGCTTTCTTT
TRBV12-3/TRBV12-4	many	-	TRBJ1-1	CASRSWNTEAFF	TGTGCCAGCAGATCGTGGAACACTGAAGCTTTCTTT
TRBV6-1	many	TRBD1	TRBJ2-1	CASSADRGAYNEQFF	TGTGCCAGCAGCGCAGACAGGGGGGCCTACAATGAGCAGTTCTTC
TRBV19	few	-	TRBJ1-4	CASSPLTATNEKLFF	TGTGCCAGTAGTCCTCTGACAGCTACTAATGAAAAACTGTTTTTT
TRBV5-6	-	-	TRBJ2-5	CASSWGPAETQYF	TGTGCCAGCAGCTGGGGGCCAGCAGAGACCCAGTACTTC
TRBV9	many	-	TRBJ1-6	CASPRPNNSPLHF	TGTGCCAGCCCACGACCGAATAATTCACCCCTCCACTTT
TRBV20-1	many	-	TRBJ2-2	CSARKSAGELFF	TGCAGTGCTAGGAAGAGTGCCGGGGAGCTGTTTTTT
TRBV2	many	-	TRBJ2-3	CASRKLGSGTDTQYF	TGTGCCAGCAGGAAACTAGGATCGGGGACAGATACGCAGTATTTT
TRBV7-2	many	-	TRBJ1-2	CASSFGEYGYTF	TGTGCCAGCAGCTTTGGGGAATATGGCTACACCTTC
TRBV27	many	TRBD1	TRBJ2-7	CASSLRQGAGTEQYF	TGTGCCAGCAGTCTACGACAGGGGGCCGGAACCGAGCAGTACTTC
TRBV5-8	many	-	TRBJ2-3	CASSLGGRTDTQYF	TGTGCCAGCAGCTTAGGGGGGAGAACAGATACGCAGTATTTT